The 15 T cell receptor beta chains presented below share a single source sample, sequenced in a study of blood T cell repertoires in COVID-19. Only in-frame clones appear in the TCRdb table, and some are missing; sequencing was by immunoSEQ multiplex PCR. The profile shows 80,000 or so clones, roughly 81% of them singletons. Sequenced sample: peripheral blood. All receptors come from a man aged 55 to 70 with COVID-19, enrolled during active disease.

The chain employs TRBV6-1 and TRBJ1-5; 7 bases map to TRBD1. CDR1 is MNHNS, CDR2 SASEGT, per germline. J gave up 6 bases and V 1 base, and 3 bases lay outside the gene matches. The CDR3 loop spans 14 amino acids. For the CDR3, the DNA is TGTGCCAGCAGTGAAGACAGGGGATTTCAGCCCCAGCATTTT. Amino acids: CASSEDRGFQPQHF.

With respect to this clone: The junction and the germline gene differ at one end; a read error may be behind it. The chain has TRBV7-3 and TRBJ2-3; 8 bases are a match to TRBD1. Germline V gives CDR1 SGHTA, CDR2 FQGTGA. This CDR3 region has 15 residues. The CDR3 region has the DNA TGTGCCAGCAGATCCGGGACAGGACTAACAGATACGCAATATTTT. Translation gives CASRSGTGLTDTQYF.

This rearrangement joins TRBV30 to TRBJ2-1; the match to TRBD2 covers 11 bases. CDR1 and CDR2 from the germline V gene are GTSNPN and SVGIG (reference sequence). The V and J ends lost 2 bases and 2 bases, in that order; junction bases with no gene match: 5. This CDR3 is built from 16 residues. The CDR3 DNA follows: TGTGCCTGGAGTTTTAGCGGGAGGGACCCCTACAATGAGCAGTTCTTC. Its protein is CAWSFSGRDPYNEQFF. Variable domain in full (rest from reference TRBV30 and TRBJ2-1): SQTIHQWPATLVQPVGSPLSLECTVEGTSNPNLYWYRQAAGRGLQLLFYSVGIGQISSEVPQNLSASRPQDRQFILSSKKLLLSDSGFYLCAWSFSGRDPYNEQFFGPGTRLTVL.

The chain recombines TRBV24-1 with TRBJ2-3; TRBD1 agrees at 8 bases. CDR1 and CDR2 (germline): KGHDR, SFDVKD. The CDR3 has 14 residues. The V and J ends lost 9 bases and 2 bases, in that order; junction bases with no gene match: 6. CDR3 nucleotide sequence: TGTGCCACCGAAAGGGACAGGAACACAGATACGCAGTATTTT. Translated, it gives CATERDRNTDTQYF.

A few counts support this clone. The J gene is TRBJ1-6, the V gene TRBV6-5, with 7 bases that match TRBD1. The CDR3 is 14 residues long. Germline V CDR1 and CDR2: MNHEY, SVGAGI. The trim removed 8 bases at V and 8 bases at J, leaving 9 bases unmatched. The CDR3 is CASVPGQYDSPLHF. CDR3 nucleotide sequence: TGTGCCAGCGTTCCGGGACAGTATGATTCACCCCTCCACTTT.

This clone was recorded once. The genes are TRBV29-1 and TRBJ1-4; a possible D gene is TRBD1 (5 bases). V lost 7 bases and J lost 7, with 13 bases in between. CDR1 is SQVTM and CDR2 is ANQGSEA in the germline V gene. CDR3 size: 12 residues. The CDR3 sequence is CSAGGTREKLFF. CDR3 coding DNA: TGCAGCGCAGGAGGGACTCGTGAAAAACTGTTTTTT. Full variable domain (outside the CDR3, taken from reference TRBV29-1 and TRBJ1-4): SAVISQKPSRDICQRGTSLTIQCQVDSQVTMMFWYRQQPGQSLTLIATANQGSEATYESGFVIDKFPISRPNLTFSTLTVSNMSPEDSSIYLCSAGGTREKLFFGSGTQLSVL.

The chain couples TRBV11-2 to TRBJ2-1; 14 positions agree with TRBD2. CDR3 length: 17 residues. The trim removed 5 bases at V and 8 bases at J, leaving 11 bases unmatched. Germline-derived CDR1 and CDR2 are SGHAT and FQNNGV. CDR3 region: CASSIRTSGGNRYEQFF. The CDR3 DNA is TGTGCCAGCAGCATACGGACTAGCGGGGGGAATCGGTATGAGCAGTTCTTC.

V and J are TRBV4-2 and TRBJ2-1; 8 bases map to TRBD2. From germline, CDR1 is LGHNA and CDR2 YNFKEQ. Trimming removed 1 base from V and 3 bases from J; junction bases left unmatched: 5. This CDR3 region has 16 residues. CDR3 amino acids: CASSQVAGGIYNEQFF. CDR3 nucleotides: TGTGCCAGCAGCCAAGTGGCGGGGGGCATCTACAATGAGCAGTTCTTC.

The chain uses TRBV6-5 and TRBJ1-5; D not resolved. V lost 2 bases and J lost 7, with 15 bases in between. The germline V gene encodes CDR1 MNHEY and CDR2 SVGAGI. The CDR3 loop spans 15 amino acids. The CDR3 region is CASSYAGIAGQPQHF. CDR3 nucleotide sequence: TGTGCCAGCAGTTACGCGGGGATCGCGGGCCAGCCCCAGCATTTT.

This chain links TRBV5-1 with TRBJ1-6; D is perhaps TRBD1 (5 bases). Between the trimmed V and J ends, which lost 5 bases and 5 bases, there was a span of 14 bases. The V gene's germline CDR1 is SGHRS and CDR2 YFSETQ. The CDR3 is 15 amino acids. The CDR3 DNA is TGCGCCAGCAGTCCGGCTTGGGGGGATAATTCACCCCTCCACTTT. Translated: CASSPAWGDNSPLHF.

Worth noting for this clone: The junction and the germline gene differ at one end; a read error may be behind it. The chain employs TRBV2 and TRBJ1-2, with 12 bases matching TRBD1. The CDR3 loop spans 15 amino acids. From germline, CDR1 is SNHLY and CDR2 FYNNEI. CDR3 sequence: CASREGGQGASGYTF. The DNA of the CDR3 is TGTGCCAGCAGAGAAGGGGGACAGGGGGCGTCTGGCTACACCTTC.

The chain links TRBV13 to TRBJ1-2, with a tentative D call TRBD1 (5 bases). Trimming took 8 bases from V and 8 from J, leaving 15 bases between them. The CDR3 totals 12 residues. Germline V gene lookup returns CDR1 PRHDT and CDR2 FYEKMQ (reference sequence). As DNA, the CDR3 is TGTGCCAGCGCTCTGGGGGGTAGGGGCTACACCTTC. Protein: CASALGGRGYTF.

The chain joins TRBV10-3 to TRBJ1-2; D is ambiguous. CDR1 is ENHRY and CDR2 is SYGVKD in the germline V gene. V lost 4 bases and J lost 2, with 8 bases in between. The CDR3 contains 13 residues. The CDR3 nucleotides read TGTGCCATCAGTGGAAACGAGAACTATGGCTACACCTTC. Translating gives CAISGNENYGYTF.

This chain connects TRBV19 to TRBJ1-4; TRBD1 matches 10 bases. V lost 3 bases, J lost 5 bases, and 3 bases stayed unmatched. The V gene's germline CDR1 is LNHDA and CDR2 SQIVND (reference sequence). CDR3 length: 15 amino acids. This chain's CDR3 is CASSMADRGNEKLFF. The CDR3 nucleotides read TGTGCCAGTAGTATGGCGGACAGGGGGAATGAAAAACTGTTTTTT.

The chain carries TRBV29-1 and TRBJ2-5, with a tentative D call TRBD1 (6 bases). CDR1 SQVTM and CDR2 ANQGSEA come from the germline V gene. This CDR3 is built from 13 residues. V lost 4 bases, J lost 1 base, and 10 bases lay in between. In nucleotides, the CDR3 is TGCAGCGTTGCGGACAGCCGCCAAGAGACCCAGTACTTC. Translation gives CSVADSRQETQYF.